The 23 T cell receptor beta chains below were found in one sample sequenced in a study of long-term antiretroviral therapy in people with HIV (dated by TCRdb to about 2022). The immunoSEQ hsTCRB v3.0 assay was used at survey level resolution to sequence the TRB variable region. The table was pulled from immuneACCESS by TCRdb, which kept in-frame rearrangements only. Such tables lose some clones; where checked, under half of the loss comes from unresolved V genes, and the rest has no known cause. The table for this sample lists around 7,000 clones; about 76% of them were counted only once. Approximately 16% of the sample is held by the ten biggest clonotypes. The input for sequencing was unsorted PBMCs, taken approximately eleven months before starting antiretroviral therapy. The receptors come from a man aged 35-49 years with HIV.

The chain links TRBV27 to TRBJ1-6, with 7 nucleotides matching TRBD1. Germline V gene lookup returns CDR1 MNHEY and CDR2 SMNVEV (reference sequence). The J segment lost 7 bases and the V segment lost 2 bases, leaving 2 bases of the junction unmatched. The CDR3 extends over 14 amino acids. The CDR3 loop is CASSLQGENSPLHF. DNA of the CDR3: TGTGCCAGCAGTTTACAGGGGGAAAATTCACCCCTCCACTTT.

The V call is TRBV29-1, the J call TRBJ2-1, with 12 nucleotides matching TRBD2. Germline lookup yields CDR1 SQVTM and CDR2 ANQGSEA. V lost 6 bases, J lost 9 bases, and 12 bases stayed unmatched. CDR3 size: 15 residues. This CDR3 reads CSVYTSGGTSGEQFF. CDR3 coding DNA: TGCAGCGTCTACACTAGCGGGGGGACATCGGGTGAGCAGTTCTTC.

CDR3 amino acids: CASSLVGGLTYF. The CDR3 DNA follows: TGTGCCAGCAGCTTGGTCGGGGGTTTGACGTACTTC. The chain uses TRBV5-6 and TRBJ2-4; tentative D call: TRBD2 (6 bases). V lost 0 bases and J lost 15, with 13 bases in between. This CDR3 contains 12 residues. Germline V gives CDR1 SGHDT, CDR2 YYEEEE.

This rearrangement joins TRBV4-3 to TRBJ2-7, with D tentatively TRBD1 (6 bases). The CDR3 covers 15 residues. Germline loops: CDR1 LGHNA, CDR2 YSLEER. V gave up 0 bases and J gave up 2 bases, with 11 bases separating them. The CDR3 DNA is TGCGCCAGCAGCCAAGAAGGCGCAGGGGCCTACGAGCAGTACTTC. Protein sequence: CASSQEGAGAYEQYF.

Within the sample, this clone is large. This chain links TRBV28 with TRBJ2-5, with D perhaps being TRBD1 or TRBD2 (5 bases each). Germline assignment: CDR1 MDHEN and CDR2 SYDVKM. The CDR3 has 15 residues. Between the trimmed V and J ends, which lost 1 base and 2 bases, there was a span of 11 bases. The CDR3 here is CASSLFQGAQETQYF. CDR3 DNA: TGTGCCAGCAGTTTATTCCAGGGAGCTCAAGAGACCCAGTACTTC. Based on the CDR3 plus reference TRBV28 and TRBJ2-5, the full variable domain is DVKVTQSSRYLVKRTGEKVFLECVQDMDHENMFWYRQDPGLGLRLIYFSYDVKMKEKGDIPEGYSVSREKKERFSLILESASTNQTSMYLCASSLFQGAQETQYFGPGTRLLVL.

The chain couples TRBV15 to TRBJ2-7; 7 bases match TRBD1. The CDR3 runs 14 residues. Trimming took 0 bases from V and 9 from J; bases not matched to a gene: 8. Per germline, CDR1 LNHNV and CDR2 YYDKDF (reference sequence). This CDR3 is CATSRERGGALQYF. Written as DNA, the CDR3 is TGTGCCACCAGCAGAGAACGAGGGGGCGCATTGCAGTACTTC.

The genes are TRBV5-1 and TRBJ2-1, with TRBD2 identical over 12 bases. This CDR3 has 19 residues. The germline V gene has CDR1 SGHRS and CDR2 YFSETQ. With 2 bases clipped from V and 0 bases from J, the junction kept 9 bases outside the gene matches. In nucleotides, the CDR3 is TGCGCCAGCAGCTTAGTGGTGCTAGCGGGGGGGCCCTCCTACAATGAGCAGTTCTTC. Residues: CASSLVVLAGGPSYNEQFF.

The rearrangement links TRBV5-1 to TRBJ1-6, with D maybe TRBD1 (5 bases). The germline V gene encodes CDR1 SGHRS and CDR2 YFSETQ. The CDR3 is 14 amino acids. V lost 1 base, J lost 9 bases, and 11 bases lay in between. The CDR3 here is CASSLRDGGSPLHF. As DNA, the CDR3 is TGCGCCAGCAGCTTGCGGGACGGTGGTTCACCCCTCCACTTT.

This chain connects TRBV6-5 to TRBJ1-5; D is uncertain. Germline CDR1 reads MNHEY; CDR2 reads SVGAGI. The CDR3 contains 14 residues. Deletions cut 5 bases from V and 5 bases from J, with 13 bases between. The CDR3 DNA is TGTGCCAGCAGTCGGACCGTTGGAGATCAGCCCCAGCATTTT. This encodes CASSRTVGDQPQHF.

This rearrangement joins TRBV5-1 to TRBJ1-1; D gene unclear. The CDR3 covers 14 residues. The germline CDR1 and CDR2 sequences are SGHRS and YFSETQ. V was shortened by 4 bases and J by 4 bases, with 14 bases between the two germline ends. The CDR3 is CASSPKTVATEAFF. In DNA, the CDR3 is TGCGCCAGCAGCCCGAAGACGGTGGCCACTGAAGCTTTCTTT. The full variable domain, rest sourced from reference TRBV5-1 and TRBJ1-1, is KAGVTQTPRYLIKTRGQQVTLSCSPISGHRSVSWYQQTPGQGLQFLFEYFSETQRNKGNFPGRFSGRQFSNSRSEMNVSTLELGDSALYLCASSPKTVATEAFFGQGTRLTVV.

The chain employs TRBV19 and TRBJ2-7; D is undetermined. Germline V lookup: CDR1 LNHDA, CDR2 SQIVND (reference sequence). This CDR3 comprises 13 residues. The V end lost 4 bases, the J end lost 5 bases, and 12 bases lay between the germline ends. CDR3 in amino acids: CASSTRSVNEQYF. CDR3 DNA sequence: TGTGCCAGTAGTACTCGGTCAGTCAACGAGCAGTACTTC.

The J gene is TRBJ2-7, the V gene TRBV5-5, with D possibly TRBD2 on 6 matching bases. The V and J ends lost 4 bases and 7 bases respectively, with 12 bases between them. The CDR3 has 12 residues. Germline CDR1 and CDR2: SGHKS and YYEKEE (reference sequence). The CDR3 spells CASSSGPGEQYF. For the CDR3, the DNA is TGTGCCAGCAGCAGCGGGCCGGGGGAGCAGTACTTC.

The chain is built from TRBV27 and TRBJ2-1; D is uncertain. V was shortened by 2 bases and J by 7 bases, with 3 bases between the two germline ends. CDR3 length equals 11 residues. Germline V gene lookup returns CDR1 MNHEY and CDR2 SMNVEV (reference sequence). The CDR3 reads CASSLGNEQFF. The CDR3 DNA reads TGTGCCAGCAGTTTAGGGAATGAGCAGTTCTTC.

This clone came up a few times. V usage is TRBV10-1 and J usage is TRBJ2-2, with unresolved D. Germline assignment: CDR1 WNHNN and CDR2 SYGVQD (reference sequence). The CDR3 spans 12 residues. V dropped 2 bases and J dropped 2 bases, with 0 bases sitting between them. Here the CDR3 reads CASSENTGELFF. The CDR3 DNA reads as TGCGCCAGCAGTGAGAACACCGGGGAGCTGTTTTTT.

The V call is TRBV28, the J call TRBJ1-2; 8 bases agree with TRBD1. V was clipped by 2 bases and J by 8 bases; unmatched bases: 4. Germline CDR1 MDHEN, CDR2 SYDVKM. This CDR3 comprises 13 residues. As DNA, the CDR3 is TGTGCCAGCAGTTTACGGGACAGGCAAGGCTACACCTTC. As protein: CASSLRDRQGYTF.

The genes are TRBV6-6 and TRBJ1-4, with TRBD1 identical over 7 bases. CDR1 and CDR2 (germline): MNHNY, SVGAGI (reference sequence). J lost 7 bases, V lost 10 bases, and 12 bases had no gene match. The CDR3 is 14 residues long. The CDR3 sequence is CATHGGTASEKLFF. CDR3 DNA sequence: TGTGCCACCCACGGGGGGACAGCTTCTGAAAAACTGTTTTTT.

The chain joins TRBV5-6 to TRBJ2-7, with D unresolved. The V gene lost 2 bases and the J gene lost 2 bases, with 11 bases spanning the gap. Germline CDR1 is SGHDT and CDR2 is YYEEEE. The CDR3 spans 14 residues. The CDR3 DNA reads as TGTGCCAGCAGCTTAGTTGGCCGACCCTACGAGCAGTACTTC. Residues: CASSLVGRPYEQYF.

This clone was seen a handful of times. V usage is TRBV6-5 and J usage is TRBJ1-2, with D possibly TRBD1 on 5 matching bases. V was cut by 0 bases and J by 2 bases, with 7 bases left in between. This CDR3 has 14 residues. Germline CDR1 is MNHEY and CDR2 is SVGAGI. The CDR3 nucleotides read TGTGCCAGCAGTTACTCGGGGGGGAACTATGGCTACACCTTC. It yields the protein CASSYSGGNYGYTF.

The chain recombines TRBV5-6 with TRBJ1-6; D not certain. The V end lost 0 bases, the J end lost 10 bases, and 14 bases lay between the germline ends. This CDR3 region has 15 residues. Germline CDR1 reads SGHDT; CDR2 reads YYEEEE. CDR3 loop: CASSLDRALNSPLHF. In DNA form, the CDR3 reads TGTGCCAGCAGCTTGGATCGTGCCTTAAACTCACCCCTCCACTTT.

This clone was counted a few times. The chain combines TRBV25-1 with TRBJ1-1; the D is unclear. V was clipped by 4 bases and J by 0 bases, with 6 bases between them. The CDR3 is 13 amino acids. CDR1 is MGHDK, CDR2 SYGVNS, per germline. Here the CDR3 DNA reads TGTGCCAGCAGTGTTACGATGAACACTGAAGCTTTCTTT. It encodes CASSVTMNTEAFF.

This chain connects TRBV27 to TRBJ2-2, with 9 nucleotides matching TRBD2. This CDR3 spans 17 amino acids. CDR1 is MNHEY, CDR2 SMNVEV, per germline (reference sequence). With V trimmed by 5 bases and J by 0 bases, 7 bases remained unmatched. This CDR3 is CASSARLAAANTGELFF. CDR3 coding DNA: TGTGCCAGCAGTGCTCGACTAGCGGCAGCGAACACCGGGGAGCTGTTTTTT.

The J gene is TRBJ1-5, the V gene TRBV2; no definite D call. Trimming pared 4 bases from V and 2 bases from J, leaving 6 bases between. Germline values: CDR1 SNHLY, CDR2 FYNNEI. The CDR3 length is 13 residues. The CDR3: CASSGYGNQPQHF. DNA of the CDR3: TGTGCCAGCAGTGGATACGGCAATCAGCCCCAGCATTTT.

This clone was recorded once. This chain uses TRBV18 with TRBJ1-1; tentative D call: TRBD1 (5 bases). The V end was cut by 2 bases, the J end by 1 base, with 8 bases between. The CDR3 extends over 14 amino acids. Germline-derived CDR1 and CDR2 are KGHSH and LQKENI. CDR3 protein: CASSPSGGNTEAFF. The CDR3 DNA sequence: TGTGCCAGCTCACCATCCGGGGGGAACACTGAAGCTTTCTTT.